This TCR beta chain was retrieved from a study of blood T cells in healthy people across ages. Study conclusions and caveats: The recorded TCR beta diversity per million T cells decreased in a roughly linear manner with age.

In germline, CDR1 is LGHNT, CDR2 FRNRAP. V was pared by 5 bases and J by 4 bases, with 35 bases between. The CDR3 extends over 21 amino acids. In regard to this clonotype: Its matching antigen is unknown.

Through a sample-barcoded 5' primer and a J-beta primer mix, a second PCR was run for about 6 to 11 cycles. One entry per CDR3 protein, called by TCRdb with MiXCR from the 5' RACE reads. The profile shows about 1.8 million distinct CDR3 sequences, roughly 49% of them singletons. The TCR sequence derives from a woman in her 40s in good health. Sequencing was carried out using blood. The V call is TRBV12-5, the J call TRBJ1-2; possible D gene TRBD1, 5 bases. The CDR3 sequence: CASGATDSRPNPNSRGYGYTF. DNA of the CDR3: TGTGCTAGTGGTGCCACCGACAGCCGCCCAAACCCCAACTCTCGGGGCTATGGCTACACCTTC. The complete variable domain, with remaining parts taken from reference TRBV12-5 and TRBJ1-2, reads DARVTQTPRHKVTEMGQEVTMRCQPILGHNTVFWYRQTMMQGLELLAYFRNRAPLDDSGMPKDRFSAEMPDATLATLKIQPSEPRDSAVYFCASGATDSRPNPNSRGYGYTFGSGTRLTVV.